A selection of T cell receptor beta chains follows, all from one sample in a study of T cell repertoires in aging, cancer and after chemotherapy. TCRdb ran MiXCR on the multiplex PCR reads and lists one entry per CDR3 protein. The profile shows over 2,000 distinct CDR3 sequences, roughly 30% of them singletons. The material sequenced was blood. Receptors were obtained from a human donor with a solid tumor. The CDR3 runs from the conserved cysteine through the conserved F or W. A D gene is named only where the DNA matches it firmly. Not every row has a clone size; where given, it reads once, few, many or a size class.

v_call: TRBV19; clone_size: once; d_call: .; j_call: TRBJ2-7; cdr3_nt: TGTTCCAGTATTATCTCCAGGTCCTACGAGCAGTACTTC; cdr3_aa: CSSIISRSYEQYF
v_call: TRBV20-1; clone_size: few; d_call: .; j_call: TRBJ2-7; cdr3_nt: TGCAGTGCTAGTTCAGGGACCCTCTCCTACGAGCAGTACTTC; cdr3_aa: CSASSGTLSYEQYF
v_call: TRBV6-5; clone_size: few; d_call: TRBD1; j_call: TRBJ1-1; cdr3_nt: TGTGCCAGCAGGCCCCAGGGGGCGAGGAACACTGAAGCTTTCTTT; cdr3_aa: CASRPQGARNTEAFF
v_call: TRBV30; clone_size: few; d_call: TRBD2; j_call: TRBJ2-5; cdr3_nt: TGTGCCTGGAGTGTAGTTAGCGGGGGAAAGACCCAGTACTTC; cdr3_aa: CAWSVVSGGKTQYF
v_call: TRBV20-1; clone_size: few; d_call: .; j_call: TRBJ2-7; cdr3_nt: TGCAGTGCTAGAGCTTCAGGGACGGACGTCTACGAGCAGTACTTC; cdr3_aa: CSARASGTDVYEQYF
v_call: TRBV6-1; clone_size: .; d_call: TRBD1; j_call: TRBJ1-6; cdr3_nt: TGTGCCAGCACCATCGGGACAGCCAATTTTTATAATTCACCCCTCCACTTT; cdr3_aa: CASTIGTANFYNSPLHF
v_call: TRBV5-4; clone_size: .; d_call: .; j_call: TRBJ2-6; cdr3_nt: TGTGCCAGCAGCTTGGTAATGGTTCGGGATGGGGCCAACGTCCTGACTTTC; cdr3_aa: CASSLVMVRDGANVLTF
v_call: TRBV4-2; clone_size: .; d_call: .; j_call: TRBJ1-6; cdr3_nt: TGTGCCAGCAGCCAAGAATGGACCACCTATAATTCACCCCTCCACTTT; cdr3_aa: CASSQEWTTYNSPLHF
v_call: TRBV5-1; clone_size: .; d_call: .; j_call: TRBJ1-2; cdr3_nt: TGCGCCAGCAGCTTGGCAAGCAGGGCAACCTTCTATGGCTACACCTTC; cdr3_aa: CASSLASRATFYGYTF
v_call: TRBV18; clone_size: few; d_call: TRBD1; j_call: TRBJ2-5; cdr3_nt: TGTGCCAGCTCACCCGTTGCAGGGGGCGATGGGACCCAGTACTTC; cdr3_aa: CASSPVAGGDGTQYF
v_call: TRBV5-5; clone_size: few; d_call: TRBD1; j_call: TRBJ1-4; cdr3_nt: TGTGCCAGCAGCAGACAGGGGCTAGGGGAAAAACTGTTTTTT; cdr3_aa: CASSRQGLGEKLFF
v_call: TRBV6-5; clone_size: large; d_call: TRBD2; j_call: TRBJ2-5; cdr3_nt: TGTGCCAGCACCCGCGGGGGTAGCGGAGAGACCCAGTACTTC; cdr3_aa: CASTRGGSGETQYF
v_call: TRBV18; clone_size: .; d_call: .; j_call: TRBJ1-5; cdr3_nt: TGTGCCAGCTCACCAGCAGGGACCAGCCATCAGCCCCAGCATTTT; cdr3_aa: CASSPAGTSHQPQHF
v_call: TRBV23-1; clone_size: .; d_call: .; j_call: TRBJ1-2; cdr3_nt: TGCGCCAGCAGTCAATCGCAGGGAAGTGAGGATGGCTACACCTTC; cdr3_aa: CASSQSQGSEDGYTF
v_call: TRBV5-6; clone_size: few; d_call: TRBD1; j_call: TRBJ2-2; cdr3_nt: TGCGCCAGCAGCCCCCGGACAGGTATCCACGCGAACACCGGGGAGCTGTTTTTT; cdr3_aa: CASSPRTGIHANTGELFF
v_call: TRBV10-3; clone_size: .; d_call: .; j_call: TRBJ2-2; cdr3_nt: TGTGCCATCAGTGGTACAGGGTCCGGGGAGCTGTTTTTT; cdr3_aa: CAISGTGSGELFF
v_call: TRBV6-1; clone_size: .; d_call: .; j_call: TRBJ2-7; cdr3_nt: TGTGCCAGCAAGGTCCTCCCCCTATACGAGCAGTACTTC; cdr3_aa: CASKVLPLYEQYF
v_call: TRBV7-2; clone_size: .; d_call: TRBD2; j_call: TRBJ2-4; cdr3_nt: TGTGCCAGCAGCTTAGCAGCGGGGGAGGGAAACATTCAGTACTTC; cdr3_aa: CASSLAAGEGNIQYF
v_call: TRBV6-4; clone_size: .; d_call: TRBD1; j_call: TRBJ1-2; cdr3_nt: TGTGCCAGCAGTGACACATGGACAGGGGATGGCTACACCTTC; cdr3_aa: CASSDTWTGDGYTF
v_call: TRBV6-5; clone_size: .; d_call: .; j_call: TRBJ1-4; cdr3_nt: TGTGCCAGCAGTACCGGGACTCCAAATGAAAAACTGTTTTTT; cdr3_aa: CASSTGTPNEKLFF
v_call: TRBV6-2/TRBV6-3; clone_size: .; d_call: TRBD1; j_call: TRBJ1-5; cdr3_nt: TGTGCCAGCAGTTACTCGTGGACAGGGAGAGGGTCTCGACCGCATCAGCCCCAGCATTTT; cdr3_aa: CASSYSWTGRGSRPHQPQHF
v_call: TRBV29-1; clone_size: large; d_call: TRBD1; j_call: TRBJ1-2; cdr3_nt: TGCAGCGTTACCTCCCGACAGGGCCCGAACTATGGCTACACCTTC; cdr3_aa: CSVTSRQGPNYGYTF
v_call: TRBV25-1; clone_size: once; d_call: .; j_call: TRBJ1-1; cdr3_nt: TGTGCCAGCAGTGAAATCCAGAACTCGAACACTGAAGCTTTCTTT; cdr3_aa: CASSEIQNSNTEAFF
v_call: TRBV12-3/TRBV12-4; clone_size: few; d_call: TRBD1; j_call: TRBJ2-2; cdr3_nt: TGTGCCAGCCACCCGACAGGGACCGGGGAGCTGTTTTTT; cdr3_aa: CASHPTGTGELFF